This entry features one TCR beta chain sequence. Measured with immunoSEQ multiplex PCR; TCRdb has only the in-frame clones, and not every one. The top ten hold around 2.2% of the sample, which has some 250,000 clones, more than 80% seen once. The sample comes from a study of blood T cell repertoires in COVID-19. In germline, CDR1 is SGHRS, CDR2 YFSETQ. Germline trimming cut 0 bases from V and 2 bases from J; bases unmatched to any gene: 2. This CDR3 spans 15 amino acids. The chain couples TRBV5-1 to TRBJ1-3; 7 nucleotides agree with TRBD1. Specimen: peripheral blood. This receptor was obtained from a man in his thirties or forties who had recovered from COVID-19. The chain's CDR3 is CASSLDTGAGNTIYF. CDR3 coding DNA: TGCGCCAGCAGCTTGGACACAGGGGCTGGAAACACCATATATTTT. The full variable domain, rest sourced from reference TRBV5-1 and TRBJ1-3, is KAGVTQTPRYLIKTRGQQVTLSCSPISGHRSVSWYQQTPGQGLQFLFEYFSETQRNKGNFPGRFSGRQFSNSRSEMNVSTLELGDSALYLCASSLDTGAGNTIYFGEGSWLTVV.